A selection of T cell receptor beta chains follows, all from one sample in a study of T cell changes during pregnancy in multiple sclerosis. Repertoires were generated with immunoSEQ multiplex PCR, while TCRdb's copy carries only in-frame clones and drops some. The sample yields more than 40,000 clones, 75% to 95% seen once. The material sequenced was CD8+ T cells from peripheral blood mononuclear cells, taken after pregnancy. Receptor source: a female donor with multiple sclerosis, enrolled in a pregnancy study. The CDR3 runs from the conserved cysteine through the conserved F or W. A D gene is named only where the DNA matches it firmly. The size field is filled for only some rows; it gives once, few, many or a size class.

TRBJ1-1,NA,NA,14,TRBV29-1,TGCAGCGTCCTTGACTCCGAGTCGAACACTGAAGCTTTCTTT,CSVLDSESNTEAFF
TRBJ2-7,NA,TRBD1,16,TRBV11-2,TGTGCCAGCAGTTTCGCCGGGACAGGGCCTCCCTACGAGCAGTACTTC,CASSFAGTGPPYEQYF
TRBJ1-1,NA,NA,11,TRBV27,TGTGCCGCGGGTATCGGCACTGAAGCTTTCTTT,CAAGIGTEAFF
TRBJ1-3,once,NA,14,TRBV7-6,TGTGCCACCGACCCCGGGGAACCTGGAAACACCATATATTTT,CATDPGEPGNTIYF
TRBJ1-2,NA,TRBD1,12,TRBV13,TGTGCCAGCAGCTGGACAGGGGACGGCTACACCTTC,CASSWTGDGYTF
TRBJ1-2,few,TRBD1,14,TRBV27,TGTGCCAGCAGTCCGGACAGGGATAACTATGGCTACACCTTC,CASSPDRDNYGYTF
TRBJ2-7,NA,NA,12,TRBV25-1,TGTGCCAGCAGTGACAGGGGCTACGAGCAGTACTTC,CASSDRGYEQYF
TRBJ2-7,NA,NA,13,TRBV7-8,TGTGCCAGCTCCGGGATTCAGTTCAGCGAGCAGTACTTC,CASSGIQFSEQYF
TRBJ2-1,NA,TRBD1,13,TRBV7-9,TGTGCCAGCAGCGCCAGGGACAGCCGGGAGCAGTTCTTC,CASSARDSREQFF
TRBJ2-7,NA,TRBD1,18,TRBV7-8,TGTGCCAGCAGCTTATTTGTTATAGGGGACAGGGGCTCCTACGAGCAGTACTTC,CASSLFVIGDRGSYEQYF
TRBJ2-7,NA,TRBD1,15,TRBV7-6,TGTGCCAGCAGCTCCGGACAGGGCTTAATCTACGAGCAGTACTTC,CASSSGQGLIYEQYF
TRBJ1-4,NA,NA,12,TRBV9,TGTGCCAGCAGCCTACCGGGTCGAGAACTGTTTTTT,CASSLPGRELFF